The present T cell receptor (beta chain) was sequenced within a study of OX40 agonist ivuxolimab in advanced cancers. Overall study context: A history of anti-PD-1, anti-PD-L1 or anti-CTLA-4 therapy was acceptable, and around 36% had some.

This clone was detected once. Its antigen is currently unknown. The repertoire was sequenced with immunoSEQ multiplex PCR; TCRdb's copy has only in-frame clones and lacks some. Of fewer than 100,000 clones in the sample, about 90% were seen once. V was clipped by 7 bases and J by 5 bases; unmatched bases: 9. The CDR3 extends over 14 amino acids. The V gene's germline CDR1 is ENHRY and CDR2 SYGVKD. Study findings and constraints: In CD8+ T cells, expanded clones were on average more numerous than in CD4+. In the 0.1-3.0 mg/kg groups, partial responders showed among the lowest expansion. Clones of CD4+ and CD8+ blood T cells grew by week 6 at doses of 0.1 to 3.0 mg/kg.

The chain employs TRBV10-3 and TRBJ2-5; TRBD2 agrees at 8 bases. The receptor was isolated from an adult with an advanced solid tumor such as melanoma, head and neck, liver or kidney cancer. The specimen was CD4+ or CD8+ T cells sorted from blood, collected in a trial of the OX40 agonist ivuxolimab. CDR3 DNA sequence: TGTGCCATCAAGCGGGAGCTATTTCTGGAGACCCAGTACTTC. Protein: CAIKRELFLETQYF.